This is a list of T cell receptor beta chains from one sample in a study of shared clonotypes between healthy human individuals. Assay used: immunoSEQ multiplex PCR; TCRdb lists only in-frame clones, some missing. The sample lists over a million clones; around 74% were seen once. Sequencing was performed on memory CD4+ T cells sorted from blood. The receptors were gathered from a man between 18 and 35 years old in good health. Each CDR3 is given with its conserved first and last residue. Each record gives: D gene, J gene, clone size, V gene, CDR3 DNA, CDR3 protein. The D gene is left open where the match is weak. Not every row has a clone size; where given, it reads once, few, many or a size class.

D: .
J: TRBJ1-6
size: .
V: TRBV7-2
DNA: TGTGCCAGCAGCTCCCGGGACGGTACCTATTCACCCCTCCACTTT
CDR3: CASSSRDGTYSPLHF

D: .
J: TRBJ1-5
size: few
V: TRBV2
DNA: TGTGCCAGCAGCACGGCGGCTAGCAATCAGCCCCAGCATTTT
CDR3: CASSTAASNQPQHF

D: .
J: TRBJ1-5
size: .
V: TRBV6-1
DNA: TGTGCCACCAGTGGGGTATCGAGCAATCAGCCCCAGCATTTT
CDR3: CATSGVSSNQPQHF

D: TRBD2
J: TRBJ2-2
size: few
V: TRBV2
DNA: TGTGCCAGCAGTGAACAGCTAGCGGACACCGGGGAGCTGTTTTTT
CDR3: CASSEQLADTGELFF

D: TRBD1
J: TRBJ2-7
size: .
V: TRBV5-1
DNA: TGCGCCAGCAGAAAAACAGGGGACCAAAGCTCCTACGAGCAGTACTTC
CDR3: CASRKTGDQSSYEQYF

D: .
J: TRBJ2-2
size: .
V: TRBV6-6
DNA: TGTGCCAGCAGTATAAAGCAAACCGGGGAGCTGTTTTTT
CDR3: CASSIKQTGELFF

D: TRBD1
J: TRBJ1-4
size: .
V: TRBV6-4
DNA: TGTGCCAGCCAGGGGGGGGCTAGGAATGAAAAACTGTTTTTT
CDR3: CASQGGARNEKLFF

D: .
J: TRBJ1-6
size: .
V: TRBV5-4
DNA: TGTGCCAGCAGCTCCTTCGGGGCCAGCCCCTATAATTCACCCCTCCACTTT
CDR3: CASSSFGASPYNSPLHF

D: TRBD2
J: TRBJ2-5
size: .
V: TRBV7-2
DNA: TGTGCCAGCAGCTTAACGGGAGGGCGCAGAGAGACCCAGTACTTC
CDR3: CASSLTGGRRETQYF

D: TRBD1
J: TRBJ1-5
size: .
V: TRBV7-2
DNA: TGTGCCAGCAGCCCAAGACAGGGGGTAGCTCAGCCCCAGCATTTT
CDR3: CASSPRQGVAQPQHF

D: .
J: TRBJ2-1
size: few
V: TRBV2
DNA: TGTGCCAGCAGTGCGGGGGAACCCCTTGACAATGAGCAGTTCTTC
CDR3: CASSAGEPLDNEQFF

D: .
J: TRBJ2-3
size: few
V: TRBV11-3
DNA: TGTGCCAGCAGCTCCGGAGGCACAGATACGCAGTATTTT
CDR3: CASSSGGTDTQYF

D: .
J: TRBJ1-2
size: .
V: TRBV5-1
DNA: TGCGCCAGCAGCCCGGAAGGTAACTATGGCTACACCTTC
CDR3: CASSPEGNYGYTF

D: .
J: TRBJ2-7
size: .
V: TRBV27
DNA: TGTGCCAGCAGCCGGAAGTGGCAGGTCTCTGAATACGAGCAGTACTTC
CDR3: CASSRKWQVSEYEQYF

D: .
J: TRBJ1-5
size: .
V: TRBV5-4
DNA: TGTGCCAGCAGCTTGGACAGGGCTCAGCCCCAGCATTTT
CDR3: CASSLDRAQPQHF

D: TRBD2
J: TRBJ2-5
size: .
V: TRBV5-1
DNA: TGCGCCAGCAGCGAGGGACTAGCGGGGTCTTGGAAGACCCAGTACTTC
CDR3: CASSEGLAGSWKTQYF

D: .
J: TRBJ1-4
size: few
V: TRBV4-3
DNA: TGCGCCAGCAGCGCGGCTGGACAATTAAATGAAAAACTGTTTTTT
CDR3: CASSAAGQLNEKLFF

D: .
J: TRBJ1-6
size: .
V: TRBV6-6
DNA: TGTGCCAGCAGTACACAGGGCTTTACCTATAATTCACCCCTCCACTTT
CDR3: CASSTQGFTYNSPLHF

D: TRBD2
J: TRBJ2-1
size: .
V: TRBV5-1
DNA: TGCGCCAGCAGCCCTTTGACTAGCGGGTCGTACAATGAGCAGTTCTTC
CDR3: CASSPLTSGSYNEQFF

D: TRBD1
J: TRBJ1-5
size: .
V: TRBV4-1
DNA: TGCGCCAGCAGCCTAGGACAGGGGGCGGGTCAGCCCCAGCATTTT
CDR3: CASSLGQGAGQPQHF

D: TRBD1
J: TRBJ2-3
size: .
V: TRBV29-1
DNA: TGCAGCTATGGACAGGCCAGCACAGATACGCAGTATTTT
CDR3: CSYGQASTDTQYF

D: TRBD1
J: TRBJ1-2
size: few
V: TRBV5-1
DNA: TGCGCCAGCAGCCCGCGGACAGGGAGGGATGGCTACACCTTC
CDR3: CASSPRTGRDGYTF

D: .
J: TRBJ2-5
size: .
V: TRBV25-1
DNA: TGTGCCAGCAGTGAAATAGGGGTCAGAGAGACCCAGTACTTC
CDR3: CASSEIGVRETQYF

D: TRBD2
J: TRBJ2-3
size: .
V: TRBV6-6
DNA: TGTGCCAGCAGCCTTGTAGCGGGGCTGGATACGCAGTATTTT
CDR3: CASSLVAGLDTQYF

D: .
J: TRBJ1-6
size: .
V: TRBV11-2
DNA: TGTGCCAGCAGCCCACTACTTCTAGATTCACCCCTCCACTTT
CDR3: CASSPLLLDSPLHF

D: TRBD2
J: TRBJ2-7
size: .
V: TRBV19
DNA: TGTGCCAGAGAAAGGCGGGAGGAATACTTC
CDR3: CARERREEYF

D: .
J: TRBJ2-7
size: .
V: TRBV6-5
DNA: TGTGCCTCCTGGGGGAGGGGTGCCGGGGGGCTCGAGCAGTACTTC
CDR3: CASWGRGAGGLEQYF

D: .
J: TRBJ1-2
size: few
V: TRBV19
DNA: TGTGCCAGTATGACACAGGGACACTATGGCTACACCTTC
CDR3: CASMTQGHYGYTF

D: .
J: TRBJ1-2
size: .
V: TRBV5-4
DNA: TGTGCCAGCAGACAACCACACGGTCCATATGGCTACACCTTC
CDR3: CASRQPHGPYGYTF

D: .
J: TRBJ2-1
size: .
V: TRBV7-2
DNA: TGTGCCATCACGGTGGACACAGGTTACAATGAGCAGTTCTTC
CDR3: CAITVDTGYNEQFF

D: .
J: TRBJ1-5
size: .
V: TRBV30
DNA: TGTGCCTGGAGCAGGGACAGCAATCAGCCCCAGCATTTT
CDR3: CAWSRDSNQPQHF

D: TRBD1
J: TRBJ1-6
size: .
V: TRBV6-1
DNA: TGTGCCAGCAGTGTTGGACAGGGGGTAAGCAATTCACCCCTCCACTTT
CDR3: CASSVGQGVSNSPLHF

D: .
J: TRBJ2-7
size: .
V: TRBV10-3
DNA: TGTGCCATCAGGGCGGCGGAAAGTGGGACCTACGAGCAGTACTTC
CDR3: CAIRAAESGTYEQYF

D: TRBD1
J: TRBJ1-2
size: once
V: TRBV6-6
DNA: TGTGCCAGCAGTTTAAACAGGGGGAACCGAGATGGCTACACCTTC
CDR3: CASSLNRGNRDGYTF

D: TRBD2
J: TRBJ2-7
size: .
V: TRBV5-1
DNA: TGCGCCAGCAGCGTCGACAGATTCCCCGGGACTAGTAGGGCCGAGCAGTACTTC
CDR3: CASSVDRFPGTSRAEQYF

D: TRBD1
J: TRBJ2-1
size: .
V: TRBV2
DNA: TGTGCCAGCACCGTGGGGGGACAGGGTAGAGGCGAGCAGTTCTTC
CDR3: CASTVGGQGRGEQFF

D: .
J: TRBJ2-5
size: .
V: TRBV19
DNA: TGTGCCAGTAGTGGAACTAGGGGGCAAGAGACCCAGTACTTC
CDR3: CASSGTRGQETQYF

D: .
J: TRBJ2-7
size: .
V: TRBV6-1
DNA: TGTGCCAGCTCCAACACCTTTGACGAGCAGTACTTC
CDR3: CASSNTFDEQYF

D: .
J: TRBJ2-5
size: once
V: TRBV6-5
DNA: TGTGCCAGCAGTCCAGGGCTAGCTGAGACCCAGTACTTC
CDR3: CASSPGLAETQYF

D: .
J: TRBJ1-2
size: .
V: TRBV5-1
DNA: TGCGCCAGCAGCTTGGCCTTCCAGACAGACCCACTCTATGGCTACACCTTC
CDR3: CASSLAFQTDPLYGYTF

D: .
J: TRBJ1-4
size: .
V: TRBV9
DNA: TGTGCCAGCAGCGGTGAGGGGGGTTTGAGTGAAAAACTGTTTTTT
CDR3: CASSGEGGLSEKLFF

D: .
J: TRBJ2-2
size: few
V: TRBV19
DNA: TGTGCCAGTAGTTCCTCCCCAGGGGCCGGGGAGCTGTTTTTT
CDR3: CASSSSPGAGELFF

D: .
J: TRBJ2-7
size: .
V: TRBV5-1
DNA: TGCGCCAGCAGCTTGACAGGGAACAAAGGGCAGTACTTC
CDR3: CASSLTGNKGQYF

D: TRBD2
J: TRBJ2-3
size: .
V: TRBV4-2
DNA: TGTGCCAGCAGCCAGGAGGGACTAGCGGTACAGTATTTT
CDR3: CASSQEGLAVQYF

D: TRBD1
J: TRBJ2-1
size: .
V: TRBV5-4
DNA: TGTGCCAGCAGCTCCGGGACAGGGGTAAATAATGAGCAGTTCTTC
CDR3: CASSSGTGVNNEQFF

D: .
J: TRBJ1-2
size: .
V: TRBV7-8
DNA: TGTGCCAGCAGCTTGCCGGGAGCCCCGCCTTATGGCTACACCTTC
CDR3: CASSLPGAPPYGYTF

D: TRBD1
J: TRBJ2-3
size: .
V: TRBV5-1
DNA: TGCGCCAGCAGCCTACGACAGGGTGGCACAGATACGCAGTATTTT
CDR3: CASSLRQGGTDTQYF

D: .
J: TRBJ1-4
size: many
V: TRBV30
DNA: TGTGCCTGGAGTCGACTGGGGGAAAAACTGTTTTTT
CDR3: CAWSRLGEKLFF

D: .
J: TRBJ2-5
size: .
V: TRBV9
DNA: TGTGCCAGCAGCGTAGGGATCCGGGAGACCCAGTACTTC
CDR3: CASSVGIRETQYF

D: TRBD2
J: TRBJ2-7
size: few
V: TRBV6-1
DNA: TGTGCCAGCAGTGAAGTGGCGGGGGATGCCGAGCAGTACTTC
CDR3: CASSEVAGDAEQYF